This T cell receptor (beta chain) was captured in a study of cytomegalovirus exposure and HLA in healthy donors. As for the study in general: An early data release held 70 million to 90 million unique TCRs from HLA-typed donors. Notes on the study in general: In vitro, three CMV-associated chains proved specific for CMV antigens.

Only one count was recorded for this clone. Its target is not known. The primer mix had 60 Vbeta and 13 Jbeta primers. TCRdb's table, derived via immunoSEQ multiplex PCR, lists solely in-frame clones and lacks some. This table has approximately 160,000 clones, approximately 67% appearing once. The clonotype comes from a woman in her late teens or twenties in good health and CMV-seropositive. Sequenced: PBMCs.

The CDR3 nucleotides read TGTGCCAGCAGCACGACTAGCGCAGATGAGCAGTTCTTC. This translates into CASSTTSADEQFF. The V gene is TRBV7-9, the J gene TRBJ2-1; 8 bases line up with TRBD2. CDR1 and CDR2 from the germline V gene are SEHNR and FQNEAQ (reference sequence). There are 13 residues in the CDR3. V lost 5 bases, J lost 8 bases, and 5 bases stayed unmatched.